This T cell receptor (beta chain) was profiled in a study of shared clonotypes between healthy human individuals. Investigators spread the genomic DNA of each subset evenly over several immunoSEQ plates. Generated by immunoSEQ multiplex PCR, the TCRdb table keeps only in-frame clones and is missing some. The table has about 680,000 clones, approximately 90% seen once. In regard to this clone: Its target is unknown.

CD45RO negativity and positive selection for CCR7 defined naive CD8 cells, a population that excluded terminally differentiated effector memory CD45RA+ cells. Study-level results: A generally larger estimated richness was seen in naive subsets than in memory subsets. Clonotype sharing among donors, it was expected, would be affected by sequencing depth.

The CDR3 consists of 15 residues. The germline V gene has CDR1 MGHRA and CDR2 YSYEKL. V gave up 1 base and J gave up 4 bases, with 11 bases separating them. The receptor's source is a man aged 30 to 45 in good health. The genes are TRBV4-1 and TRBJ2-1; either TRBD1 or TRBD2 may supply D (6 bases each). The sample comprised naive CD8+ T cells sorted from blood. CDR3 bases: TGCGCCAGCAGCCAAGTGGGGGGCCGGTACAATGAGCAGTTCTTC. Translating gives CASSQVGGRYNEQFF.